The 2 T cell receptor beta chains below were found in one sample sequenced in a study of cytomegalovirus exposure and HLA in healthy donors. Both 60 Vbeta primers and 13 Jbeta primers went into the PCR. The assay was immunoSEQ multiplex PCR, and TCRdb's table has in-frame clones only and misses some. The table shows 120,000 or so clones, with 80% occurring only once. Material: PBMCs. Every receptor here comes from a man between 40 and 49 years old in good health and CMV-seronegative.

CDR3 in amino acids: CASSLDRHSYEQYF. DNA of the CDR3: TGTGCCAGCAGCTTGGACAGACACTCCTACGAGCAGTACTTC. The V gene is TRBV7-9, the J gene TRBJ2-7; D might be TRBD1 (6 bases). Per the germline V gene, CDR1 is SEHNR and CDR2 is FQNEAQ (reference sequence). The CDR3 is 14 amino acids. V was pared by 3 bases and J by 0 bases, with 9 bases between.

The chain has TRBV7-8 and TRBJ1-5, with 7 bases fitting TRBD1. The CDR3 covers 15 residues. Germline loops: CDR1 SGHVS, CDR2 FQNEAQ. The V and J ends lost 5 bases and 0 bases, in that order; junction bases with no gene match: 4. CDR3 loop: CASSPQGNSNQPQHF. The CDR3 DNA reads as TGTGCCAGCAGCCCACAGGGGAATAGCAATCAGCCCCAGCATTTT.